The rows below give T cell receptor beta chains drawn from one sample of a study of T cell responses to AZD1222 COVID-19 vaccine. Libraries were prepared by immunoSEQ multiplex PCR; TCRdb keeps only in-frame clonotypes and omits some of them. The data hold about 140,000 clones, with about 93% observed a single time. The material sequenced was peripheral blood, taken on day 0 of AZD1222 vaccination. All receptors come from an adult in good health. The CDR3 runs from the conserved cysteine through the conserved F or W. Fields, in order: D gene, clone size, J gene, V gene, CDR3 protein, CDR3 DNA. A D gene is named only where the DNA matches it firmly. Some rows mark clone size as missing; the rest say once, few, many or name a class of expanded clone.

>.|once|TRBJ1-6|TRBV9
CASSVGSAGDSPLHF
TGTGCCAGCAGCGTAGGGTCGGCAGGTGATTCACCCCTCCACTTT
>.|.|TRBJ2-7|TRBV30
CAWSNVPYEQYF
TGTGCCTGGAGTAACGTTCCCTACGAGCAGTACTTC
>.|.|TRBJ2-4|TRBV4-3
CASSQVRSGTKNIQYF
TGCGCCAGCAGCCAAGTCCGATCCGGAACCAAAAACATTCAGTACTTC
>.|.|TRBJ1-2|TRBV7-2
CASSLALTYYGYTF
TGTGCCAGCAGCTTAGCGTTAACATACTATGGCTACACCTTC
>.|.|TRBJ2-7|TRBV5-5
CASSRSGGNYEQYF
TGTGCCAGCAGCCGCTCAGGAGGTAACTACGAGCAGTACTTC
>TRBD1|.|TRBJ1-1|TRBV10-3
CAIRTDDRGVSTEAFF
TGTGCCATCAGGACAGATGACAGGGGAGTCAGCACTGAAGCTTTCTTT
>TRBD1|once|TRBJ2-7|TRBV5-6
CASSSPTGSYEQYF
TGTGCCAGCAGTTCACCGACAGGGTCCTACGAGCAGTACTTC
>.|.|TRBJ1-1|TRBV11-2
CASSLVFGGTDTEAFF
TGTGCCAGCAGCTTAGTGTTCGGGGGGACGGACACTGAAGCTTTCTTT
>.|once|TRBJ2-4|TRBV7-2
CASSLVPRDKNIQYF
TGTGCCAGCAGCTTAGTCCCCAGGGATAAGAACATTCAGTACTTC
>.|.|TRBJ1-5|TRBV19
CASSTTPSVSNQPQHF
TGTGCCAGTAGTACCACTCCCAGCGTGAGCAATCAGCCCCAGCATTTT
>.|medium-sized|TRBJ2-2|TRBV4-3
CASSQDISDTGELFF
TGCGCCAGCAGCCAAGATATTAGCGACACCGGGGAGCTGTTTTTT
>TRBD1|.|TRBJ1-5|TRBV7-4
CASSLGDRPNQPQHF
TGTGCCAGCAGCTTAGGGGACAGACCCAATCAGCCCCAGCATTTT
>.|.|TRBJ2-3|TRBV20-1
CSASRIDWGVNTDTQYF
TGCAGTGCTAGTCGGATTGACTGGGGGGTGAACACAGATACGCAGTATTTT
>.|.|TRBJ2-7|TRBV19
CASSISTVRVYEQYF
TGTGCCAGTAGTATATCGACAGTGAGGGTCTACGAGCAGTACTTC
>.|few|TRBJ1-2|TRBV28
CASSLERGYYGYTF
TGTGCCAGCAGTTTAGAGAGGGGATACTATGGCTACACCTTC
>TRBD1|.|TRBJ1-1|TRBV5-1
CASSIQGSEDTEAFF
TGCGCCAGCAGCATACAGGGGTCGGAGGACACTGAAGCTTTCTTT
>.|.|TRBJ2-7|TRBV3-1/TRBV3-2
CASSQGFRGDEQYF
TGTGCCAGCAGCCAAGGGTTTAGGGGCGACGAGCAGTACTTC
>.|.|TRBJ2-7|TRBV18
CASSPSRMYYEQYF
TGTGCCAGCTCACCCTCCCGAATGTACTACGAGCAGTACTTC
>.|.|TRBJ1-2|TRBV4-1
CASSQDLWGSGVGGYTF
TGCGCCAGCAGCCAAGATCTTTGGGGCTCGGGCGTAGGTGGCTACACCTTC
>TRBD1|.|TRBJ2-7|TRBV10-2
CASSRTGPYEQYF
TGCGCCAGCAGTCGGACAGGGCCCTACGAGCAGTACTTC
>.|.|TRBJ2-7|TRBV6-5
CASSYGGTYEQYF
TGTGCCAGCAGTTACGGCGGGACCTACGAGCAGTACTTC
>.|.|TRBJ2-7|TRBV28
CASSLPPHWGEGPNSYEQYF
TGTGCCAGCAGTTTACCCCCCCATTGGGGAGAGGGCCCTAACTCCTACGAGCAGTACTTC
>.|.|TRBJ2-1|TRBV23-1
CASRANNEQFF
TGCGCCAGCAGAGCGAACAATGAGCAGTTCTTC
>.|.|TRBJ1-1|TRBV6-4
CASSPEGGNTEAFF
TGTGCCAGCAGTCCCGAGGGGGGGAACACTGAAGCTTTCTTT
>TRBD1|.|TRBJ1-4|TRBV19
CASSLGQGNEKLFF
TGTGCCAGTAGTTTGGGACAGGGGAATGAAAAACTGTTTTTT
>.|few|TRBJ1-2|TRBV24-1
CATSEDDRYYGYTF
TGTGCCACCAGTGAAGATGACAGGTACTATGGCTACACCTTC
>.|.|TRBJ1-1|TRBV19
CASNPDIGVATEAFF
TGTGCCAGTAACCCCGATATCGGGGTAGCCACTGAAGCTTTCTTT